This T cell receptor beta chain derives from a study of PD-1 blockade in classical Hodgkin lymphoma. Regarding time point: cycle 4 day 1 (C4D1), after less than seven weeks of nivolumab. With no exception, relapse followed autologous stem cell transplantation in all patients, and brentuximab vedotin exposure varied. Responses achieved at best were complete response, partial response or progressive disease. Findings and caveats of the study: Among the patients, those starting nivolumab under 1 year after ASCT were excluded.

Method: immunoSEQ multiplex PCR; TCRdb's copy keeps in-frame clones and lacks some. The sample records almost 20,000 clones, less than 85% being singletons. The CDR3 is 14 amino acids. CDR1 is MNHEY and CDR2 is SMNVEV in the germline V gene (reference sequence). Losses at the gene ends were 1 base for V and 7 bases for J; bases not matched to a gene: 7. A remark on this clone: Its specificity is unknown.

The clonotype was recovered from a human donor with classical Hodgkin lymphoma. The source was peripheral blood mononuclear cells (PBMCs), collected before the fourth cycle of nivolumab. This chain joins TRBV27 and TRBJ2-7; 7 positions agree with TRBD1. The CDR3 coding sequence is TGTGCCAGCAGTTTATACAGGGGCCCACGGGAGCAGTACTTC. It translates to CASSLYRGPREQYF.